Listed below are T cell receptor beta chains from one sample, sequenced in a study of low-dose radiotherapy and immunotherapy resistance in tumors. TCRdb analysed the reads with MiXCR anew, one entry per CDR3 protein. Of some 94,000 distinct CDR3 sequences in the sample, 20% to 25% were seen once. The specimen was PBMCs, collected after low-dose radiotherapy plus immunotherapy. The receptors originated from a female donor with ovarian cancer. The CDR3 runs from the conserved cysteine through the conserved F or W. A D gene is named only where the DNA matches it firmly. Part of the rows lack a size; the others show once, few, many or a class for expanded clones.

j_call cdr3_length clone_size v_call d_call cdr3_nt cdr3_aa
TRBJ2-1 13 once TRBV14 - TGTGCCAGCAGCCGGAGCTACTACAATGAGCAGTTCTTC CASSRSYYNEQFF
TRBJ2-7 15 many TRBV6-6 TRBD2 TGTGCCAGCAGACCCTCAGGGCGGGAGGCTTACGAGCAGTACTTC CASRPSGREAYEQYF
TRBJ2-2 15 - TRBV6-1 - TGTGCCAGCAGTTATGGTATATCGAACACCGGGGAGCTGTTTTTT CASSYGISNTGELFF
TRBJ2-7 14 many TRBV19 - TGTGCCAGTAGTCCACGGTTAGGAGTCCACGAGCAGTACTTC CASSPRLGVHEQYF
TRBJ2-1 13 - TRBV6-2/TRBV6-3 TRBD2 TGTGCCAGCAAGGCGGGAGGGGACAATGAGCAGTTCTTC CASKAGGDNEQFF
TRBJ1-6 14 many TRBV15 - TGTGCCACCAGCAGGTTAGGGAATGATTCACCCCTCCACTTT CATSRLGNDSPLHF
TRBJ2-1 16 many TRBV5-1 - TGCGCCAGCAGCGTGCTGGGGCAGGTTCACCGCAATGAGCAGTTCTTC CASSVLGQVHRNEQFF
TRBJ2-1 17 many TRBV6-2/TRBV6-3 TRBD2 TGTGCCAGCAGTCCCCGATCCCTAGCGGGAAACTACAATGAGCAGTTCTTC CASSPRSLAGNYNEQFF
TRBJ2-3 15 many TRBV7-9 - TGTGCCAGCAGCCCAGAAGGGGCAACAACAGATACGCAGTATTTT CASSPEGATTDTQYF
TRBJ2-5 17 many TRBV3-1 TRBD2 TGTGCCAGCAGCCAAGAGGGCAGCGGGGGCGACCAAGAGACCCAGTACTTC CASSQEGSGGDQETQYF
TRBJ2-1 20 many TRBV5-1 TRBD2 TGCGCCAGCAGCTTACCCAGACTAGCGGGGCCCATCAGCTCCTACAATGAGCAGTTCTTC CASSLPRLAGPISSYNEQFF
TRBJ2-2 14 many TRBV28 - TGTGCCAGCAACCCACAGGGGAACACCGGGGAGCTGTTTTTT CASNPQGNTGELFF
TRBJ2-3 15 many TRBV18 TRBD2 TGTGCCAGCTCATACCTAGCGGGAGTGACAGATACGCAGTATTTT CASSYLAGVTDTQYF
TRBJ1-6 15 few TRBV9 TRBD1 TGTGCCAGCAGCGCCCAACAGGGGACCAATTCACCCCTCCACTTT CASSAQQGTNSPLHF
TRBJ1-2 15 many TRBV29-1 - TGCAGCGCTGGGACTGCAAACTCACGGGCCTATGGCTACACCTTC CSAGTANSRAYGYTF
TRBJ2-1 15 many TRBV6-2/TRBV6-3 TRBD2 TGTGCCAGCAATTCACGGACTAGCGGGGGAAATGAGCAGTTCTTC CASNSRTSGGNEQFF
TRBJ2-7 16 many TRBV6-6 TRBD1 TGTGCCAGCAGTTACCCGGCCGGGACAGAAGCCTACGAGCAGTACTTC CASSYPAGTEAYEQYF
TRBJ2-3 15 few TRBV5-1 - TGCGCCAGCAGTTTGGGGACACCTAGCACAGATACGCAGTATTTT CASSLGTPSTDTQYF
TRBJ2-7 16 many TRBV4-1 - TGCGCCAGCAGCCAAGATCGATTCTCGGGTTTCTACGAGCAGTACTTC CASSQDRFSGFYEQYF
TRBJ2-1 16 many TRBV6-2/TRBV6-3 TRBD2 TGTGCCAGCAGTTACTCGGGACTAGCGGGGTGGGCGGAGCAGTTCTTC CASSYSGLAGWAEQFF
TRBJ2-2 16 many TRBV13 TRBD2 TGTGCCAGCAGTGAACGGCGGGGGGGCCTCACCGGGGAGCTGTTTTTT CASSERRGGLTGELFF
TRBJ2-2 15 medium-sized TRBV13 TRBD1 TGTGCCAGCAGTCCCGGGGACAGGGTCACCGGGGAGCTGTTTTTT CASSPGDRVTGELFF
TRBJ1-5 15 many TRBV7-8 TRBD1 TGTGCCAGCAGCCCCCAGGGGGGTAGGAGTCAGCCCCAGCATTTT CASSPQGGRSQPQHF
TRBJ2-3 18 - TRBV4-3 TRBD2 TGCGCCAGCAGCCAAGACGTGGGACTAGCGGGAGGGTTAGATACGCAGTATTTT CASSQDVGLAGGLDTQYF
TRBJ1-6 16 many TRBV6-6 TRBD1 TGTGCCAGCAGCGAAGAACAGGGGGCGCCTTATTCACCCCTCCACTTT CASSEEQGAPYSPLHF
TRBJ2-1 12 - TRBV7-9 - TGTGCCAGCAGCCAGAGCCGTCTACGGCAGTTCTTC CASSQSRLRQFF
TRBJ2-4 16 many TRBV9 TRBD1 TGTGCCAGCAGCCCCTTAGGGGGCCTAGCCAAAAACATTCAGTACTTC CASSPLGGLAKNIQYF
TRBJ1-2 11 many TRBV20-1 - TGCAGTGCTACGACGGGGGTCGGCTACACCTTC CSATTGVGYTF
TRBJ2-1 16 - TRBV19 - TGTGCCAGTAGTAGCCCACTGGGAGCCATCTACAATGAGCAGTTCTTC CASSSPLGAIYNEQFF
TRBJ1-6 13 many TRBV19 - TGTGCCAGTAGTACGGGGACAAGTTCACCCCTCCACTTT CASSTGTSSPLHF
TRBJ1-6 17 many TRBV7-9 TRBD1 TGTGCCAGCAGCTCGCCGGGACAGAGCTCCTATAATTCACCCCTCCACTTT CASSSPGQSSYNSPLHF
TRBJ2-7 13 - TRBV5-1 - TGCGCCAGCAGCTTGGCCGAAGGGAACGAGCAGTACTTC CASSLAEGNEQYF
TRBJ2-1 13 many TRBV11-2 TRBD2 TGTGCCAGCAGAGCGGGGGGGCGAGATGAGCAGTTCTTC CASRAGGRDEQFF
TRBJ2-3 14 few TRBV7-3 - TGTGCCAGCAGCTTAATCGGCAGCACAGATACGCAGTATTTT CASSLIGSTDTQYF
TRBJ2-1 12 many TRBV7-2 - TGTGCCAGCAGCTTAACCAACTGGGAGCAGTTCTTC CASSLTNWEQFF
TRBJ1-1 14 few TRBV28 - TGTGCCAGCTTTGATCGGGGGAGGGCCACTGAAGCTTTCTTT CASFDRGRATEAFF
TRBJ2-5 14 many TRBV20-1 TRBD1 TGCAGTGCTAGGCAAGGGACAGGGGAAGAGACCCAGTACTTC CSARQGTGEETQYF
TRBJ2-7 12 once TRBV6-2/TRBV6-3 - TGTGCCAGCAGTTATGATGTGAGAGAGCAGTACTTC CASSYDVREQYF
TRBJ2-1 16 many TRBV7-9 TRBD2 TGTGCCAGCAGCTTCCTCCGACTAGCGGGAGGCAATGAGCAGTTCTTC CASSFLRLAGGNEQFF
TRBJ1-1 14 - TRBV5-1 TRBD1 TGCGCCAGCAGCCCTAACAGGGGGCGGACTGAAGCTTTCTTT CASSPNRGRTEAFF
TRBJ2-2 14 - TRBV30 - TGTGCCTGGAGTGGGGGGCAGGGGATCGGGGAGCTGTTTTTT CAWSGGQGIGELFF
TRBJ1-2 13 many TRBV30 TRBD1 TGTGCCTGGAGTGCGGACAGGGGGCACGGCTACACCTTC CAWSADRGHGYTF
TRBJ1-5 16 - TRBV18 - TGTGCCAGCTCCCAAGACACGGGGCGAATTAATCAGCCCCAGCATTTT CASSQDTGRINQPQHF
TRBJ2-1 15 - TRBV5-1 TRBD2 TGCGCCAGCAGCTTGCCGGGGGGGCCGAGGAATGAGCAGTTCTTC CASSLPGGPRNEQFF
TRBJ2-1 15 - TRBV5-4 TRBD1 TGTGCCAGCAGCTCGGACAGGGGGCCCTACAATGAGCAGTTCTTC CASSSDRGPYNEQFF